This T cell receptor beta chain was observed in a study of blood T cell repertoires in COVID-19. Study in general: The United States, Italy and Spain supplied acute and convalescent COVID-19 samples. PBMCs, B-cell-depleted T cells, or T cells provided the cDNA or gDNA that made up the material.

V was trimmed by 2 bases and J by 2 bases, leaving 5 bases between them. The length of the CDR3 is 13 residues. CDR1 is MDHEN, CDR2 SYDVKM, per germline. Patients at the Seattle site were enrolled during active infection and followed longitudinally. Libraries were prepared by immunoSEQ multiplex PCR; TCRdb keeps only in-frame clonotypes and omits some of them. This sample yields some 270,000 clones, of which roughly 84% are seen a single time; roughly 14% belongs to the top ten. This chain connects TRBV28 to TRBJ2-3; D call uncertain. The TCR originated in a person aged 70 to 85 with COVID-19, enrolled during active disease. Input material: peripheral blood. The CDR3 coding sequence is TGTGCCAGCAGTTTAGCGGTCACAGATACGCAGTATTTT. Amino acid sequence: CASSLAVTDTQYF.